These 16 T cell receptor beta chains originate from one sample sequenced in a study of regulatory T cells in long-lasting Graves disease. Regarding time point: newly diagnosed GD, antithyroid drugs for less than 3 months. The authors made the TCR library using RNA they extracted from PBMCs. Construction of the TCR beta libraries employed iRepertoire HTBI primers in conjunction with Arm-PCR of CDR3 regions. TCRdb fed the multiplex PCR reads into MiXCR, producing one record per CDR3 protein. The sample lists hundreds of thousands of distinct CDR3 sequences; roughly 12% were seen once. These data also formed part of another study, on T cells in Graves' hyperthyroidism and ophthalmopathy.

The sample consisted of peripheral blood mononuclear cells (PBMCs), taken at new diagnosis, from a patient treated with antithyroid drugs. All receptors come from a man in his thirties or forties with Graves disease.

CDR3 amino acids: CASSGLAGDHSYNEQFF. The CDR3 DNA follows: TGTGCCAGCAGTGGACTAGCGGGAGACCACTCCTACAATGAGCAGTTCTTC. The rearrangement links TRBV12-3 or TRBV12-4 to TRBJ2-1; the match to TRBD2 covers 13 bases. The ends lost 5 bases at V and 0 bases at J; junction bases unmatched: 4. The CDR3 extends over 17 amino acids.

This clonotype was picked up many times. This sequence joins TRBV12-3 or TRBV12-4 and TRBJ2-5; perhaps TRBD1 as D (5 bases). The V and J ends lost 3 bases and 9 bases respectively, with 20 bases between them. CDR3 length: 15 residues. Here the CDR3 DNA reads TGTGCCAGCAGTTTCCTAGAGGACACTCATGGGGCCCAGTACTTC. Protein product: CASSFLEDTHGAQYF.

The rearrangement joins TRBV7-9 to TRBJ2-3; TRBD2 might be the D (6 bases). There are 16 residues in the CDR3. Per the germline V gene, CDR1 is SEHNR and CDR2 is FQNEAQ (reference sequence). V lost 5 bases and J 2 bases, leaving 17 bases between the germline ends. The CDR3 sequence is CASSIVSGRHTDTQYF. Here the CDR3 DNA reads TGTGCCAGCAGCATCGTATCGGGGAGGCACACAGATACGCAGTATTTT.

This clonotype was observed at least ten times. The DNA of the CDR3 is TGTGCCACCCAGATGGTGGGTCGCACAGATACGCAGTATTTT. As protein: CATQMVGRTDTQYF. This chain uses TRBV12-3 or TRBV12-4 with TRBJ2-3; no firm D call. Trimming cost V 10 bases and J 1 base, with 15 bases left between them. This CDR3 contains 14 residues.

This clonotype was seen repeatedly, ten times or more. V and J are TRBV11-3 and TRBJ2-1; D is perhaps TRBD1 (6 bases). Trimming pared 4 bases from V and 10 bases from J, leaving 17 bases between. CDR3 length equals 14 residues. Germline values: CDR1 SGHNT, CDR2 YENEEA. CDR3 residues: CASSSNRDSREQFF. The CDR3, as DNA: TGTGCCAGCAGCTCAAACAGGGATTCACGGGAGCAGTTCTTC.

This clonotype has a count of ten or more. The chain employs TRBV27 and TRBJ1-5, with D uncertain. Deletions cut 8 bases from V and 0 bases from J, with 8 bases between. Germline CDR1 is MNHEY and CDR2 is SMNVEV (reference sequence). CDR3 size: 13 residues. The CDR3 sequence: CASGKYSNQPQHF. The CDR3 coding sequence is TGTGCCAGCGGAAAGTATAGCAATCAGCCCCAGCATTTT.

This clonotype has at least ten counts. The genes are TRBV10-1 and TRBJ2-3, with 11 nucleotides matching TRBD1. The germline V gene encodes CDR1 WNHNN and CDR2 SYGVQD (reference sequence). This CDR3 comprises 17 residues. V shed 5 bases and J 5 bases; nucleotides not matched to a gene: 12. CDR3 nucleotide sequence: TGCGCCAGCAGTAAATACCGGGACAGGGGGTTTGGAGATACGCAGTATTTT. Its protein product is CASSKYRDRGFGDTQYF.

This clonotype was counted at least ten times. The chain joins TRBV7-9 to TRBJ1-1; perhaps TRBD1 as D (5 bases). The germline V gene has CDR1 SEHNR and CDR2 FQNEAQ (reference sequence). The ends were cut back, 4 bases at V and 6 bases at J, with 18 bases in the middle. The CDR3 length is 15 residues. The CDR3: CASSSPRAGMAEAFF. In DNA, the CDR3 is TGTGCCAGCAGCTCCCCAAGGGCAGGGATGGCTGAAGCTTTCTTT.

In this sample, this clonotype turned up many times. This sequence joins TRBV27 and TRBJ2-7, with TRBD2 matching 8 bases. The CDR3 is 15 residues long. Per germline, CDR1 MNHEY and CDR2 SMNVEV (reference sequence). V was pared by 5 bases and J by 2 bases, with 8 bases of the junction left unmatched. CDR3 in amino acids: CASSPRGGRTYEQYF. The CDR3 DNA sequence: TGTGCCAGCAGTCCCCGGGGGGGGAGAACCTACGAGCAGTACTTC.

This rearrangement joins TRBV5-5 to TRBJ2-5; D is perhaps TRBD2 (7 bases). V lost 3 bases and J lost 2, with 17 bases in between. The CDR3 runs to 16 residues. Germline V lookup: CDR1 SGHKS, CDR2 YYEKEE (reference sequence). The CDR3 protein is CASSSAPGRGQETQYF. Written as DNA, the CDR3 is TGTGCCAGCAGCTCGGCCCCGGGGAGGGGGCAAGAGACCCAGTACTTC. The whole variable domain, remainder taken from reference TRBV5-5 and TRBJ2-5, is DAGVTQSPTHLIKTRGQQVTLRCSPISGHKSVSWYQQVLGQGPQFIFQYYEKEERGRGNFPDRFSARQFPNYSSELNVNALLLGDSALYLCASSSAPGRGQETQYFGPGTRLLVL.

The chain carries TRBV7-9 and TRBJ1-2, with TRBD1 as a possible D gene (5 bases). This CDR3 has 17 amino acids. The germline V gene has CDR1 SEHNR and CDR2 FQNEAQ (reference sequence). The V and J ends lost 8 bases and 0 bases respectively, with 22 bases between them. The CDR3 nucleotides are TGTGCCAGCGACCAAACTCCAGGGCTGATTACTAACTATGGCTACACCTTC. Translating it yields CASDQTPGLITNYGYTF. The full variable domain, its missing parts supplied by reference TRBV7-9 and TRBJ1-2, is DTGVSQNPRHKITKRGQNVTFRCDPISEHNRLYWYRQTLGQGPEFLTYFQNEAQLEKSRLLSDRFSAERPKGSFSTLEIQRTEQGDSAMYLCASDQTPGLITNYGYTFGSGTRLTVV.

This clonotype was counted at least ten times. The V gene is TRBV27, the J gene TRBJ2-2; D is unresolved. Germline V gene data show CDR1 as MNHEY and CDR2 as SMNVEV (reference sequence). The CDR3 spans 14 residues. V was cut by 1 base and J by 1 base, with 4 bases left in between. The CDR3 sequence is CASSLFWNTGELFF. CDR3 sequence (DNA): TGTGCCAGCAGTTTATTTTGGAACACCGGGGAGCTGTTTTTT.

This clonotype was picked up many times. CDR3 nucleotide sequence: TGCAGTGCTAGTCTATTGGTTGGCGGGGAGCTGTTTTTT. Protein sequence: CSASLLVGGELFF. The genes are TRBV20-1 and TRBJ2-2, with D hard to call. Trimming removed 3 bases from V and 7 bases from J, with 12 bases in between. This CDR3 spans 13 amino acids. Germline values: CDR1 DFQATT, CDR2 SNEGSKA (reference sequence).

This clonotype was seen repeatedly, ten times or more. The CDR3 is CASSPSGNSYEQYF. In DNA, the CDR3 is TGTGCCAGCAGCCCCTCGGGGAATTCCTACGAGCAGTACTTC. V is TRBV11-2 and J is TRBJ2-7; D is perhaps TRBD2 (5 bases). Looked up from germline, CDR1 is SGHAT and CDR2 is FQNNGV. CDR3 size: 14 residues. V was clipped by 5 bases and J by 1 base, with 12 bases between them.

This clonotype was found many times. The chain joins TRBV20-1 to TRBJ1-2; 7 bases agree with TRBD1. V trimming: 6 bases; J trimming: 2 bases; junction bases outside the gene matches: 3. The V gene's germline CDR1 is DFQATT and CDR2 SNEGSKA (reference sequence). The length of the CDR3 is 12 residues. The CDR3 coding sequence is TGCAGTGCCCCGGACAGGAACTATGGCTACACCTTC. Translated, it gives CSAPDRNYGYTF.

This clonotype was seen many times. The chain employs TRBV6-9 and TRBJ2-7; no definite D call. The CDR3 covers 13 residues. Germline V gives CDR1 MNHGY, CDR2 SVAAGI. Trimming took off 3 bases at V and 2 bases at J, with 8 bases between the two ends. The CDR3 nucleotides read TGTGCCAGCAGTTACTTGGGGACCTACGAGCAGTACTTC. Translating it yields CASSYLGTYEQYF.